A single sample is the source of the 10 T cell receptor beta chains below, sequenced in a study of blood T cell repertoires in COVID-19 (dated by TCRdb to 2018 to 2020). Libraries came from the immunoSEQ multiplex PCR assay. TCRdb mirrors the immuneACCESS table, restricted to in-frame sequences. Some clones are absent from its copies; in checked studies, under half trace to an unresolved V gene, and the reason for the others is unknown. This sample has roughly 150,000 clones in its table, and roughly 84% of those were observed once. Jointly, the top ten make up more than 4.5% of the sample. The sequenced sample was PBMCs or T cells enriched from blood (not recorded which). These receptors were obtained from a man between 65 and 85 years old who had been exposed to COVID-19.

The chain combines TRBV5-1 with TRBJ2-3, with 14 bases matching TRBD2. CDR3 length: 16 residues. In germline, CDR1 is SGHRS, CDR2 YFSETQ. V was pared by 0 bases and J by 4 bases, with 1 base of the junction left unmatched. CDR3 DNA sequence: TGCGCCAGCAGCTTGGAGACTAGCGGGGGGGCAGATACGCAGTATTTT. Amino acids: CASSLETSGGADTQYF.

The gene calls are TRBV19 and TRBJ2-7, with D perhaps matching TRBD2 (6 bases). The CDR3 sequence is 18 residues long. Germline CDR1 reads LNHDA; CDR2 reads SQIVND (reference sequence). The V and J ends lost 3 bases and 2 bases respectively, with 23 bases between them. This CDR3 is CASSMGLNLRKNPYEQYF. The CDR3 region has the DNA TGTGCCAGTAGTATGGGACTCAATTTACGAAAAAATCCCTACGAGCAGTACTTC.

V is TRBV7-2 and J is TRBJ2-7; 11 nucleotides align to TRBD2. V shed 4 bases and J 3 bases; nucleotides not matched to a gene: 5. The germline CDR1 and CDR2 sequences are SGHTA and FQGNSA. This CDR3 contains 15 residues. The DNA for the CDR3 is TGTGCCAGCAGCTCCGGACTAGCGGGTAACTACGAGCAGTACTTC. Translated, it gives CASSSGLAGNYEQYF.

In this sample, this clone turned up once. This sequence joins TRBV20-1 and TRBJ1-1; perhaps TRBD1 as D (6 bases). From germline, CDR1 is DFQATT and CDR2 SNEGSKA (reference sequence). The CDR3 contains 9 residues. CDR3: CLTGSEAFF. The CDR3 DNA reads as TGCCTTACAGGGAGTGAAGCTTTCTTT.

The chain has TRBV7-3 and TRBJ2-3; 8 bases fit TRBD2. Germline values: CDR1 SGHTA, CDR2 FQGTGA. The CDR3 loop spans 16 amino acids. The J segment lost 3 bases and the V segment lost 1 base, leaving 6 bases of the junction unmatched. Here the CDR3 reads CASSLNAGGRTDTQYF. CDR3 coding DNA: TGTGCCAGCAGCTTAAATGCGGGGGGCCGGACAGATACGCAGTATTTT.

The chain combines TRBV11-2 with TRBJ1-6; 7 bases align to TRBD1. J was trimmed by 6 bases and V by 5 bases; bases with no gene match: 7. The CDR3 has 15 residues. Germline assignment: CDR1 SGHAT and CDR2 FQNNGV. In DNA, the CDR3 is TGTGCCAGCAGCCCGGGACAGATAATTAATTCACCCCTCCACTTT. Protein sequence: CASSPGQIINSPLHF.

The rearrangement links TRBV11-2 to TRBJ1-6; TRBD1 is a possible D gene (5 bases). CDR3 size: 13 residues. The ends were cut back, 8 bases at V and 3 bases at J, with 8 bases in the middle. CDR1 is SGHAT and CDR2 is FQNNGV in the germline V gene. CDR3 in DNA: TGTGCCAGCGGGGGGGACTATAATTCACCCCTCCACTTT. It codes for CASGGDYNSPLHF.

This chain joins TRBV25-1 and TRBJ2-1; tentative D call: TRBD2 (5 bases). V was shortened by 4 bases and J by 1 base, with 17 bases between the two germline ends. CDR1 and CDR2 (germline): MGHDK, SYGVNS. The CDR3 runs 17 residues. This CDR3 reads CASSGLMVRGSYNEQFF. CDR3 nucleotides: TGTGCCAGCAGTGGACTTATGGTGCGAGGGTCCTACAATGAGCAGTTCTTC.

This rearrangement joins TRBV6-5 to TRBJ1-2; D is unresolved. Germline loops: CDR1 MNHEY, CDR2 SVGAGI. V was cut by 8 bases and J by 0 bases, with 10 bases left in between. The CDR3 loop spans 13 amino acids. The CDR3 region has the DNA TGTGCCAGCCGAAGAGACTCTAACTATGGCTACACCTTC. Protein product: CASRRDSNYGYTF.

The rearrangement uses TRBV28 and TRBJ2-2; the D gene is possibly TRBD2 (6 bases). CDR1 MDHEN and CDR2 SYDVKM come from the germline V gene. This CDR3 has 15 residues. The V end lost 8 bases, the J end lost 3 bases, and 16 bases lay between the germline ends. The CDR3 DNA sequence: TGTGCCAGCTCCCACGGCGGGACCCACACCGGGGAGCTGTTTTTT. Its protein product is CASSHGGTHTGELFF.